This T cell receptor (beta chain) was documented in a study of CD8 T cells in Susac syndrome (dated by TCRdb to the late 2010s). Background for the entire study: Of the Susac syndrome patients who were sequenced, under 10 were in clinical remission while 5 or 6 had clinically active disease. At blood withdrawal, Susac syndrome patients were therapy-naive, treated with corticosteroids (with IVIg additionally given to some), or treated with IVIg alone. The study used repertoire sequencing to test whether antigen drove CD8+ T cell activation and differentiation in Susac syndrome. Clonality of the CD8+ T cell repertoire was compared between eleven to twelve healthy donors, some 14 Susac syndrome patients and roughly 15 multiple sclerosis patients.

As regards this clonotype: Its antigen target is currently unknown. The record has no base qualities; no much larger clone is one base away.

Summary of the overall study and its limitations: Susac syndrome CD8+ repertoires showed clonal expansion, highest in CD8+ TEMRA cells and greater in clinically active than remitting patients. The number of individuals in the TCR sequencing and HLA analysis was acknowledged as relatively small. Some 17 Susac-specific public clones were identified in the total CD8+ repertoire, and several Susac-specific public clones were identified in the CD8+ TEMRA repertoire.

High-throughput TCR beta sequencing profiled peripheral blood CD8+ and CD4+ T cells from healthy donors, Susac syndrome patients and multiple sclerosis patients. The Susac syndrome patients fulfilled recently defined diagnostic criteria for definite or probable disease. Bulk CD8+ and CD4+ T cells were purified magnetically by negative isolation, whereas CD8+ TEMRA cells were enriched by FACS. Blood was collected in EDTA tubes and processed within 24 hours, with PBMCs isolated through density gradient centrifugation. PBMCs destined for TCR sequencing were cryopreserved in liquid nitrogen and later thawed in a 37 °C water bath. The sorted or isolated CD4+, CD8+ and CD8+ TEMRA cells reached a purity of at least 90%. RNA was extracted using the RNeasy kit, and roughly 0.5 to 1 microgram was reverse transcribed with random hexamers. TCR beta CDR3 regions were amplified with the immunoSEQ multiplex PCR assay covering 54 Vbeta and 13 Jbeta segments. Bias from PCR amplification was corrected by using a synthetic template baseline for primer optimization and for computational correction. In the paper's pipeline: Reads were annotated to V, D and J genes according to IMGT and were analyzed with immunoSEQ Analyzer, with only productive sequences retained. To calculate clonality, Shannon entropy was normalized by log2 of the number of productive unique sequences and then subtracted from one. For each patient and control, public and private clones were evaluated within the 100 most prevalent clones. A clone was defined as Susac-specific if it was absent from the healthy and MS cohorts, from approximately 980 published viral clones and from other ImmuneACCESS disease sequences. TCRdb applied fastp at Q25 and MiXCR to the public reads, then kept only in-frame beta chains. Records with the same CDR3 protein are collapsed into one entry carrying the most frequent genes and DNA. None of the V and J calls come from the authors' own analysis; TCRdb made them. This sample comprises over 70,000 distinct CDR3 sequences, approximately 96% of them detected only once. The top ten hold 0.62% of the sample.

The sample consisted of CD8+ T cells from PBMCs. The sequence was collected from a human donor with Susac syndrome.

CDR3 protein: CASSQTSMSEAFF. The nucleotide sequence reads TGCGCCAGCAGCCAAACAAGTATGTCCGAAGCTTTCTTT. The chain joins TRBV4-3 to TRBJ1-1; too little of a D gene remains to name it. The germline V gene yields LGHNA for CDR1 and YSLEER for CDR2. V loses 2 bases, J loses 8 bases, and the germline ends lie 12 bases apart. The CDR3 runs 13 residues from the cysteine to the phenylalanine. CDR3 DNA is the only sequence kept; it has 39 bases, read in frame from the first base.